A selection of T cell receptor beta chains follows, all from one sample in a study of blood T cell repertoires in COVID-19. Here immunoSEQ multiplex PCR was the method, and the copy in TCRdb shows in-frame clones only, minus some. The sample has fewer than 250,000 clones; about 80% are singletons. The specimen was PBMCs or T cells enriched from blood (not recorded which). Source of these receptors: a middle-aged woman who had been exposed to COVID-19. CDR3s include the opening cysteine and the closing phenylalanine or tryptophan. A D gene is named only where the DNA matches it firmly. A clone size is listed for some rows: how often the clone was seen (once, few, many), or a class if it is expanded.

>NA|TRBJ1-4|NA|TRBV15
CATSGGGTTNEKLFF
TGTGCCACCAGCGGGGGGGGGACAACTAATGAAAAACTGTTTTTT
>TRBD1|TRBJ2-7|NA|TRBV5-1
CASSRQTGASGSSYEQYF
TGCGCCAGCAGCCGTCAGACAGGGGCTAGTGGGAGCTCCTACGAGCAGTACTTC
>TRBD1|TRBJ1-1|NA|TRBV29-1
CSVGDSKNTEAFF
TGCAGCGTCGGGGACAGCAAAAACACTGAAGCTTTCTTT
>TRBD1|TRBJ1-2|once|TRBV7-2
CASSRYDRDQNYGYTF
TGTGCCAGCAGCCGCTACGACAGGGATCAAAACTATGGCTACACCTTC
>TRBD1|TRBJ1-3|NA|TRBV30
CAWTLTGSGNTIYF
TGTGCCTGGACCTTGACAGGGTCTGGAAACACCATATATTTT
>NA|TRBJ2-2|once|TRBV18
CASSPPHLNTGELFF
TGTGCCAGCTCACCACCGCACTTGAACACCGGGGAGCTGTTTTTT
>NA|TRBJ2-5|NA|TRBV19
CASSPGQSERETQYF
TGTGCCAGTAGTCCCGGACAGTCGGAGCGGGAGACCCAGTACTTC
>NA|TRBJ1-1|NA|TRBV10-3
CAVRREIMNTEAFF
TGTGCCGTAAGGAGAGAGATCATGAACACTGAAGCTTTCTTT
>TRBD2|TRBJ2-1|NA|TRBV28
CASSLAGGSLGAYNEQFF
TGTGCCAGCAGCCTAGCGGGGGGATCTCTGGGGGCCTACAATGAGCAGTTCTTC
>NA|TRBJ2-7|NA|TRBV9
CASSYGTNIPYEQYF
TGTGCCAGCAGCTACGGGACAAATATCCCCTACGAGCAGTACTTC
>NA|TRBJ1-1|NA|TRBV6-5
CASSYPSGGSNTEAFF
TGTGCCAGCAGTTACCCCTCCGGGGGGTCCAACACTGAAGCTTTCTTT
>NA|TRBJ1-2|few|TRBV20-1
CSARGRRGYTF
TGCAGTGCTAGGGGGCGGCGTGGCTACACCTTC
>TRBD1|TRBJ2-2|once|TRBV7-8
CASSGTGSTGELFF
TGTGCCAGCAGCGGGACAGGGAGCACCGGGGAGCTGTTTTTT